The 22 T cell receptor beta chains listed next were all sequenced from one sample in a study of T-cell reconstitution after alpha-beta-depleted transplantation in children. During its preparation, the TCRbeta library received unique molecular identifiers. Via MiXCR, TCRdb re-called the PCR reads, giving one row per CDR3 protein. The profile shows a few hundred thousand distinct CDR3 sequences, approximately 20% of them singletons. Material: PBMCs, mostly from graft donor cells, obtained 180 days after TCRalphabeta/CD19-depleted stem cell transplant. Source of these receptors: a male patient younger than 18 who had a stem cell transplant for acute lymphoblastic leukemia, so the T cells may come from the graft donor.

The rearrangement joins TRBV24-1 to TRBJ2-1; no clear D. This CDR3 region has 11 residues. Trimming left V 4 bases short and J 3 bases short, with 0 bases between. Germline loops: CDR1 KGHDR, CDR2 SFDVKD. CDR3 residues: CATSDYNEQFF. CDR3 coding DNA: TGTGCCACCAGTGACTACAATGAGCAGTTCTTC.

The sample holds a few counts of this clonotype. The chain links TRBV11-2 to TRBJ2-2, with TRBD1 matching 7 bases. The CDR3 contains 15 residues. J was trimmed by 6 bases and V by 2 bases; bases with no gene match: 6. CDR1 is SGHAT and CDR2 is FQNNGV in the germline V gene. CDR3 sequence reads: CASSLSTGVAGELFF. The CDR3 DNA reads TGTGCCAGCAGCTTATCTACAGGGGTCGCCGGGGAGCTGTTTTTT.

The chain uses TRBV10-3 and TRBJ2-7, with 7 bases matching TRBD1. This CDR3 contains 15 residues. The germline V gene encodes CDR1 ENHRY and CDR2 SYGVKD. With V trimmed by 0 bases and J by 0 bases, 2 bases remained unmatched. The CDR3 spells CAISESNRGSYEQYF. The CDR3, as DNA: TGTGCCATCAGTGAGTCTAACAGGGGCTCCTACGAGCAGTACTTC.

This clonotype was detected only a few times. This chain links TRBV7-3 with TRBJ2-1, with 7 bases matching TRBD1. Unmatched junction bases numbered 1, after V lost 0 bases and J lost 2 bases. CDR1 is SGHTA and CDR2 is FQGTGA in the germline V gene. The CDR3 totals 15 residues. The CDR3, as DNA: TGTGCCAGCAGCTTAACCGGGACAGCCTACAATGAGCAGTTCTTC. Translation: CASSLTGTAYNEQFF. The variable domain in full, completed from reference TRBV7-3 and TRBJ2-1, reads GAGVSQTPSNKVTEKGKYVELRCDPISGHTALYWYRQSLGQGPEFLIYFQGTGAADDSGLPNDRFFAVRPEGSVSTLKIQRTERGDSAVYLCASSLTGTAYNEQFFGPGTRLTVL.

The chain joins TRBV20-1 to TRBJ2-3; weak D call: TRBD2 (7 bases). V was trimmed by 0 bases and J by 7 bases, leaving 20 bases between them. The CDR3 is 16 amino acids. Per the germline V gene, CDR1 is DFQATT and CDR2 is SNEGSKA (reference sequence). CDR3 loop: CSARDPTRGAGNTQYF. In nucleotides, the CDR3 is TGCAGTGCTAGAGACCCCACCCGGGGGGCTGGTAATACGCAGTATTTT.

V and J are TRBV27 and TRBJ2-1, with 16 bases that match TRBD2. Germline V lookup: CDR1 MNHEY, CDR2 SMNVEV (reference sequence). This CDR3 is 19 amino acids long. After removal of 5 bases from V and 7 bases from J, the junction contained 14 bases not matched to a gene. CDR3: CASSPLGLAGGGRSNEQFF. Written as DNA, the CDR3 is TGTGCCAGCAGTCCTCTGGGACTAGCGGGAGGGGGGCGGTCTAATGAGCAGTTCTTC.

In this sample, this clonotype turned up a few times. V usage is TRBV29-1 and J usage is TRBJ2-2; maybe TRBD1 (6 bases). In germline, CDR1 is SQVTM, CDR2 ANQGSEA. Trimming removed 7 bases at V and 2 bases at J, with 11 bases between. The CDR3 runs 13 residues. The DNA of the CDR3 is TGCAGCGCGGACAGATTCAACACCGGGGAGCTGTTTTTT. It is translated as CSADRFNTGELFF.

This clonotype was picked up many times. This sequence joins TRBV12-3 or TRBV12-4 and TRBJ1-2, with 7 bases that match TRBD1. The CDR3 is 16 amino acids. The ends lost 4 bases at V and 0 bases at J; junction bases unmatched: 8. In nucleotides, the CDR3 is TGTGCCAGCAGTTCGTACAGGGGCGCCCCTAACTATGGCTACACCTTC. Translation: CASSSYRGAPNYGYTF.

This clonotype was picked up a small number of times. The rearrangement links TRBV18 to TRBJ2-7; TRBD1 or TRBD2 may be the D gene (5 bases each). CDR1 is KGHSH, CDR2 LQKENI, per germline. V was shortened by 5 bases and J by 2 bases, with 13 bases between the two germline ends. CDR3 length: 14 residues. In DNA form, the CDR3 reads TGTGCCAGCTCAAGAGGGGACGGAGCCTACGAGCAGTACTTC. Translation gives CASSRGDGAYEQYF.

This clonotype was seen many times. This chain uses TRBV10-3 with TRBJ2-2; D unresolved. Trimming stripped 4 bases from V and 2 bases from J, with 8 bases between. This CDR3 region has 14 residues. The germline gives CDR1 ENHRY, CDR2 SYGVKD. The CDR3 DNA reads TGTGCCATCAGTGCCTCTAGTAACACCGGGGAGCTGTTTTTT. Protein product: CAISASSNTGELFF.

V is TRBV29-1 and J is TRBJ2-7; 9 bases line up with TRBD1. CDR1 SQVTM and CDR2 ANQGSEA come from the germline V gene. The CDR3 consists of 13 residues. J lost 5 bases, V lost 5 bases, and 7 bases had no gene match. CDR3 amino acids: CSVRTGAHHEQYF. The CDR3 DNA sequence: TGCAGCGTTCGGACAGGGGCCCATCACGAGCAGTACTTC.

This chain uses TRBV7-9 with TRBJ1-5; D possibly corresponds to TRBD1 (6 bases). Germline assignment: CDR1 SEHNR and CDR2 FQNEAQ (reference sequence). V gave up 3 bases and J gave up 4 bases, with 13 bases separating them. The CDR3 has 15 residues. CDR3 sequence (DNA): TGTGCCAGCAGCTTGGGAGGACAGAGTAATCAGCCCCAGCATTTT. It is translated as CASSLGGQSNQPQHF.

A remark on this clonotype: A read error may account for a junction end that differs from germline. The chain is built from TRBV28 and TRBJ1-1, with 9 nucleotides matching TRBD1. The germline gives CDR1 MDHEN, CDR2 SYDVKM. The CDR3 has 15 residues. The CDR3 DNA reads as TGTGCCAGCATCCCTTTGGGGACAGGGAACACTGAAGTTTTCTTT. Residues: CASIPLGTGNTEVFF.

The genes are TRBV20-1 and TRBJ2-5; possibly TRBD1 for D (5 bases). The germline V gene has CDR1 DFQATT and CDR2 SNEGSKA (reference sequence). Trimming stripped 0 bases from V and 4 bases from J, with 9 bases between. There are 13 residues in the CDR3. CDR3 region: CSAREPGSETQYF. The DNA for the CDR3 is TGCAGTGCTAGAGAACCAGGGTCAGAGACCCAGTACTTC.

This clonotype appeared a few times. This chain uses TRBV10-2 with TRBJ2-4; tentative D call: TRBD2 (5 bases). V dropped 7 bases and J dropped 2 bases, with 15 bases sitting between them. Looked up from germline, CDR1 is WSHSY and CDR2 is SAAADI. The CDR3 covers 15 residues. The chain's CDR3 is CASTKEAVTKNIQYF. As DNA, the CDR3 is TGCGCCAGCACGAAGGAGGCGGTTACCAAAAACATTCAGTACTTC.

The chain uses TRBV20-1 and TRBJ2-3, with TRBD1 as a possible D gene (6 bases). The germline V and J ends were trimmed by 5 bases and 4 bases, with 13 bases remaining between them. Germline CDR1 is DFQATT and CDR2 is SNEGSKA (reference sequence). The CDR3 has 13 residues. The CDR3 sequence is CSALNRDPDTQYF. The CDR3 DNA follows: TGCAGTGCTCTGAACAGGGATCCAGATACGCAGTATTTT.

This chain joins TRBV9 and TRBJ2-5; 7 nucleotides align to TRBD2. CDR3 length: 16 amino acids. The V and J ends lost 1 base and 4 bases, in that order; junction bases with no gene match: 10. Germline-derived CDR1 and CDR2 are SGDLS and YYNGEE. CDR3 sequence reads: CASSVTGGSPRETQYF. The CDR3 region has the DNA TGTGCCAGCAGCGTAACGGGAGGCTCACCTCGAGAGACCCAGTACTTC.

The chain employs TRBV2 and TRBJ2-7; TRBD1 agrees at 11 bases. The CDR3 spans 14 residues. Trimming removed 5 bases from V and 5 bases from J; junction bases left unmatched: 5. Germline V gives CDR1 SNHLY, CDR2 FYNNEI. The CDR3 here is CASSWGQGGHEQYF. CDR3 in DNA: TGTGCCAGCAGTTGGGGACAGGGGGGCCACGAGCAGTACTTC. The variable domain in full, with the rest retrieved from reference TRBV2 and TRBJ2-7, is EPEVTQTPSHQVTQMGQEVILRCVPISNHLYFYWYRQILGQKVEFLVSFYNNEISEKSEIFDDQFSVERPDGSNFTLKIRSTKLEDSAMYFCASSWGQGGHEQYFGPGTRLTVT.

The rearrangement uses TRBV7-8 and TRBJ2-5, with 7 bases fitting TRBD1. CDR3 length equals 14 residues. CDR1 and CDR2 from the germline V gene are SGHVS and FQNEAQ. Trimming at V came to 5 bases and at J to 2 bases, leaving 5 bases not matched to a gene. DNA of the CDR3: TGTGCCAGCAGCCATGACAGGGAACAAGAGACCCAGTACTTC. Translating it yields CASSHDREQETQYF.

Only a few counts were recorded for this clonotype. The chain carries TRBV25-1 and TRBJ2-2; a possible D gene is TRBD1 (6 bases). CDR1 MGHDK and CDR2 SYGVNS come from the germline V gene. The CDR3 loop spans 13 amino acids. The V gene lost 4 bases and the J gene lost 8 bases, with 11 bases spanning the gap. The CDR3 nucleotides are TGTGCCAGCAGTGCTTTGGGGGCAGGGGAGCTGTTTTTT. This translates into CASSALGAGELFF.

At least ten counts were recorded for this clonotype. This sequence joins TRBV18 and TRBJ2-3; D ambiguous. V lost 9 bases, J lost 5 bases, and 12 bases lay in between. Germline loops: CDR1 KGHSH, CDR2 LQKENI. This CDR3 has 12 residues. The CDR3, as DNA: TGTGCCAGTTCCCCCCCTGGAGATACGCAGTATTTT. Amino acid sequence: CASSPPGDTQYF. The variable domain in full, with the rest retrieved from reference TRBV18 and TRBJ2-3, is NAGVMQNPRHLVRRRGQEARLRCSPMKGHSHVYWYRQLPEEGLKFMVYLQKENIIDESGMPKERFSAEFPKEGPSILRIQQVVRGDSAAYFCASSPPGDTQYFGPGTRLTVL.

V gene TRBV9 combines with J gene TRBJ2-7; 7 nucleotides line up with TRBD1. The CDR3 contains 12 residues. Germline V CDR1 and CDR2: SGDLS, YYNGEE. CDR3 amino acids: CASQGDGHEQYF. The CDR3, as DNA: TGTGCATCGCAGGGGGACGGCCACGAGCAGTACTTC.